The clone carrying this T cell receptor beta chain was recorded many times. TCRdb reanalysed the 5' RACE reads using MiXCR and keeps one entry per CDR3 protein. The table lists 26,000 or so distinct CDR3 sequences, 7.9% of them singletons. This sample is part of a study of CD8 T cells in ankylosing spondylitis. CDR1 and CDR2 (germline): SGHDT, YYEEEE. The CDR3 covers 14 residues. V shed 1 base, J shed 11 bases, and the junction held 10 bases outside the gene matches. J is TRBJ1-1 and V is TRBV5-6, with TRBD1 identical over 8 bases. The sequence derives from a male donor with ankylosing spondylitis or in good health (not recorded which). Material: blood. The CDR3 is CASSLPSGGQGAFF. In DNA form, the CDR3 reads TGTGCCAGCAGCTTGCCCTCAGGGGGCCAGGGGGCTTTCTTT. The full variable domain, with the rest looked up from reference TRBV5-6 and TRBJ1-1, is DAGVTQSPTHLIKTRGQQVTLRCSPKSGHDTVSWYQQALGQGPQFIFQYYEEEERQRGNFPDRFSGHQFPNYSSELNVNALLLGDSALYLCASSLPSGGQGAFFGQGTRLTVV.